This T cell receptor beta chain appears in the sequencing data of a study of blood T cell repertoires in COVID-19. For the study at large: From T cells, B-cell-depleted T cells, or PBMCs came the material, which was cDNA or gDNA.

Germline assignment: CDR1 MNHEY and CDR2 SVGAGI. This CDR3 spans 14 amino acids. The V gene end was trimmed by 3 bases and the J gene end by 8 bases; junction bases not matched to a gene: 7. Methods used by the authors: Reference gene primer amplification in the assay estimated nucleated cell counts. Using immunoSEQ multiplex PCR, the repertoire was profiled, and TCRdb retains in-frame clones only, with some absent. The V and J calls and clone size were taken over from that table, and D and trimming were inferred from the DNA. Of about 54,000 clones in the sample, around 90% were seen once. The chain is built from TRBV6-5 and TRBJ1-5; 7 nucleotides line up with TRBD1. The source is a middle-aged man with active COVID-19. Sequencing used peripheral blood. Written as DNA, the CDR3 is TGTGCCAGCAGTTATTCGCTCAGGGGGAAGCCCCAGCATTTT. Translating gives CASSYSLRGKPQHF.